This T cell receptor beta chain comes out of a study of CD8+ T cells in alopecia areata. V shed 4 bases, J shed 8 bases, and the junction held 9 bases outside the gene matches. The CDR3 is 14 residues long. Germline V lookup: CDR1 SGHNT, CDR2 YYREEE (reference sequence). Extracted RNA was reverse transcribed, and the resulting cDNA served as sequencing template. Only in-frame clones appear in the TCRdb table, and some are missing; sequencing was by immunoSEQ multiplex PCR. The sample contains some 51,000 clones, 96% of which appear only once. This material consisted of CD8+ T cells sorted from blood, taken at week 0. The V and J genes are TRBV5-4 and TRBJ2-1; 7 nucleotides match TRBD2. The sequence came from a human donor with alopecia areata. In DNA form, the CDR3 reads TGTGCCAGCAGCCTCGTGGCGGGGGTGCATGAGCAGTTCTTC. It translates to CASSLVAGVHEQFF.